One and the same sample provided the 20 T cell receptor beta chains below, sequenced in a study of blood T cell repertoires in COVID-19. Clones were sequenced by immunoSEQ multiplex PCR, and TCRdb holds only the in-frame ones, with some missing. This sample has under 500,000 clones, with around 89% found just once. The specimen was peripheral blood. The receptors were sampled from a woman between 25 and 40 years old with acute or convalescent COVID-19.

Here the CDR3 DNA reads TGCGCCATCGAACGGGAATGTGGTTTGAACACTGAAGCTTTCTTT. Amino acid sequence: CAIERECGLNTEAFF. The chain is built from TRBV10-1 and TRBJ1-1; D is undetermined. The germline V gene encodes CDR1 WNHNN and CDR2 SYGVQD (reference sequence). The V and J ends lost 10 bases and 0 bases respectively, with 18 bases between them. The CDR3 is 15 amino acids.

The rearrangement links TRBV2 to TRBJ1-6; D gene ambiguous. The CDR3 sequence is 13 residues long. CDR1 and CDR2 (germline): SNHLY, FYNNEI. V was pared by 3 bases and J by 5 bases, with 5 bases between. The CDR3 loop is CASSDGNNSPLHF. CDR3 bases: TGTGCCAGCAGTGACGGGAATAATTCACCCCTCCACTTT.

This rearrangement joins TRBV2 to TRBJ2-7; TRBD1 might be the D (6 bases). The ends were cut back, 7 bases at V and 4 bases at J, with 17 bases in the middle. The CDR3 covers 14 residues. Germline-derived CDR1 and CDR2 are SNHLY and FYNNEI. CDR3: CASTPGQPSYEQYF. CDR3 DNA: TGTGCCAGCACACCGGGACAACCCTCTTACGAGCAGTACTTC.

The rearrangement links TRBV5-1 to TRBJ1-2; 7 bases line up with TRBD1. Germline CDR1 reads SGHRS; CDR2 reads YFSETQ. After removal of 0 bases from V and 4 bases from J, the junction contained 3 bases not matched to a gene. This CDR3 has 14 residues. The CDR3, as DNA: TGCGCCAGCAGCTTGGGAGGGACAGTCTATGGCTACACCTTC. It is translated as CASSLGGTVYGYTF.

The chain links TRBV4-2 to TRBJ2-5; 9 bases are shared with TRBD2. Germline loops: CDR1 LGHNA, CDR2 YNFKEQ. Losses at the gene ends were 4 bases for V and 3 bases for J; bases not matched to a gene: 15. The CDR3 totals 18 residues. The DNA for the CDR3 is TGTGCCAGCAGCCCAGCGGGGCGGGGGGGCCCGAGAGAAGAGACCCAGTACTTC. It encodes CASSPAGRGGPREETQYF.

This clone was seen a few times. The rearrangement uses TRBV21-1 and TRBJ1-5. TRBV21-1 is designated a pseudogene. CDR3 length: 13 residues. CDR3: CASSKGGVQPQHF. For the CDR3, the DNA is TGTGCCAGCAGCAAGGGGGGGGTTCAGCCCCAGCATTTT.

The CDR3 coding sequence is TGTGCCAGCAGTGATCCCCAGGGTTTCAGCTATGGCTACACCTTC. It encodes CASSDPQGFSYGYTF. The chain links TRBV28 to TRBJ1-2; TRBD1 might be the D (5 bases). Trimming stripped 5 bases from V and 4 bases from J, with 17 bases between. Germline V gene lookup returns CDR1 MDHEN and CDR2 SYDVKM. This CDR3 spans 15 amino acids.

The chain employs TRBV28 and TRBJ2-4, with 8 bases matching TRBD1. The germline V gene encodes CDR1 MDHEN and CDR2 SYDVKM. The J segment lost 9 bases and the V segment lost 2 bases, leaving 6 bases of the junction unmatched. The CDR3 spans 14 residues. The CDR3 loop reads CASSLNRGRIIQYF. In DNA, the CDR3 is TGTGCCAGCAGTTTAAACAGGGGGAGGATCATTCAGTACTTC. Variable domain in full (rest from reference TRBV28 and TRBJ2-4): DVKVTQSSRYLVKRTGEKVFLECVQDMDHENMFWYRQDPGLGLRLIYFSYDVKMKEKGDIPEGYSVSREKKERFSLILESASTNQTSMYLCASSLNRGRIIQYFGAGTRLSVL.

This clone came up once. The genes are TRBV10-1 and TRBJ2-1; TRBD2 aligns across 7 bases. Germline CDR1 and CDR2: WNHNN and SYGVQD (reference sequence). The CDR3 consists of 13 residues. The J segment lost 7 bases and the V segment lost 0 bases, leaving 0 bases of the junction unmatched. Here the CDR3 DNA reads TGCGCCAGCAGTGAGTCGGGAGGGAATGAGCAGTTCTTC. Translated: CASSESGGNEQFF.

The rearrangement uses TRBV5-4 and TRBJ2-7, with D perhaps matching TRBD1 (5 bases). V gave up 3 bases and J gave up 1 base, with 17 bases separating them. The CDR3 loop spans 16 amino acids. CDR1 and CDR2 (germline): SGHNT, YYREEE (reference sequence). The DNA of the CDR3 is TGTGCCAGCAGCTCGGATCCGGACACTTTGTCCTACGAGCAGTACTTC. It is translated as CASSSDPDTLSYEQYF.

V is TRBV7-8 and J is TRBJ2-2; D gene unclear. This CDR3 is 17 amino acids long. The germline V gene has CDR1 SGHVS and CDR2 FQNEAQ. V dropped 4 bases and J dropped 0 bases, with 15 bases sitting between them. This chain's CDR3 is CASSSALSYANTGELFF. The CDR3 region has the DNA TGTGCCAGCAGCTCCGCCCTAAGTTACGCGAACACCGGGGAGCTGTTTTTT.

The J gene is TRBJ2-7, the V gene TRBV19; D is perhaps TRBD1 (6 bases). This CDR3 spans 13 amino acids. Trimming took off 3 bases at V and 3 bases at J, with 9 bases between the two ends. Germline V gene data show CDR1 as LNHDA and CDR2 as SQIVND (reference sequence). This chain's CDR3 is CASSMGTHYEQYF. The CDR3, as DNA: TGTGCCAGTAGTATGGGGACACACTACGAGCAGTACTTC.

This clone has only one observation. The V and J genes are TRBV7-9 and TRBJ2-7; 12 bases align to TRBD1. Germline V gene data show CDR1 as SEHNR and CDR2 as FQNEAQ (reference sequence). CDR3 length: 15 amino acids. After removal of 5 bases from V and 5 bases from J, the junction contained 7 bases not matched to a gene. The CDR3 DNA is TGTGCCAGCAGCCCCCCTTGGGACAGGGGGCACGAGCAGTACTTC. This sequence encodes CASSPPWDRGHEQYF.

This clone was recorded only once. The chain carries TRBV4-2 and TRBJ2-2, with D uncertain. The CDR3 length is 15 residues. V shed 0 bases and J shed 4 bases, with 9 bases lying between them. Germline V lookup: CDR1 LGHNA, CDR2 YNFKEQ. The CDR3 spells CASSQDWAPTGELFF. The CDR3 DNA sequence: TGTGCCAGCAGCCAAGATTGGGCGCCCACCGGGGAGCTGTTTTTT.

The chain employs TRBV4-1 and TRBJ1-2; no firm D call. The CDR3 is made up of 15 amino acids. CDR1 is MGHRA, CDR2 YSYEKL, per germline. V gave up 3 bases and J gave up 6 bases, with 17 bases separating them. In DNA, the CDR3 is TGCGCCAGCAGCCATCGGGGAGGACTTCCAGATGGCTACACCTTC. Amino acids: CASSHRGGLPDGYTF.

A single count supports this clone. The chain is built from TRBV18 and TRBJ1-3, with D maybe TRBD1 (5 bases). The germline CDR1 and CDR2 sequences are KGHSH and LQKENI. The V end was cut by 6 bases, the J end by 4 bases, with 13 bases between. The CDR3 totals 14 residues. In DNA, the CDR3 is TGTGCCAGCTCGCCCCAGAGGACAGGAAACACCATATATTTT. Translating gives CASSPQRTGNTIYF.

The chain links TRBV6-1 to TRBJ2-7; 9 bases line up with TRBD1. From germline, CDR1 is MNHNS and CDR2 SASEGT. Trimming took 2 bases from V and 6 from J; bases not matched to a gene: 8. The CDR3 sequence is 15 residues long. The CDR3 sequence is CASSEPHRGRGEQYF. CDR3 coding DNA: TGTGCCAGCAGTGAACCCCACAGGGGGCGCGGCGAGCAGTACTTC.

The chain couples TRBV3-1 (or the pseudogene TRBV3-2) to TRBJ1-6; 9 bases match TRBD1. The CDR3 totals 14 residues. Germline V gene data show CDR1 as LGHDT and CDR2 as YNNKEL (reference sequence). Trimming removed 6 bases from V and 9 bases from J; junction bases left unmatched: 6. The CDR3 DNA follows: TGTGCCAGCAGACTACAGGGGGCCGGTTCACCCCTCCACTTT. Its protein is CASRLQGAGSPLHF.

This clone showed up just once. J is TRBJ2-2 and V is TRBV19; TRBD2 is a possible D gene (7 bases). The CDR3 runs to 14 residues. Germline V gene lookup returns CDR1 LNHDA and CDR2 SQIVND (reference sequence). V lost 3 bases, J lost 7 bases, and 12 bases lay in between. The CDR3 protein is CASSMGGAFGELFF. The CDR3 DNA reads as TGTGCCAGTAGTATGGGGGGGGCCTTCGGGGAGCTGTTTTTT.

The CDR3 bases are TGCGCCAGCAGCCAAGATCGGGGGGCATACAATGAGCAGTTCTTC. As protein: CASSQDRGAYNEQFF. The V gene is TRBV4-1, the J gene TRBJ2-1, with D possibly TRBD2 on 7 matching bases. The CDR3 sequence is 15 residues long. V lost 0 bases, J lost 4 bases, and 10 bases lay in between. The germline CDR1 and CDR2 sequences are MGHRA and YSYEKL.